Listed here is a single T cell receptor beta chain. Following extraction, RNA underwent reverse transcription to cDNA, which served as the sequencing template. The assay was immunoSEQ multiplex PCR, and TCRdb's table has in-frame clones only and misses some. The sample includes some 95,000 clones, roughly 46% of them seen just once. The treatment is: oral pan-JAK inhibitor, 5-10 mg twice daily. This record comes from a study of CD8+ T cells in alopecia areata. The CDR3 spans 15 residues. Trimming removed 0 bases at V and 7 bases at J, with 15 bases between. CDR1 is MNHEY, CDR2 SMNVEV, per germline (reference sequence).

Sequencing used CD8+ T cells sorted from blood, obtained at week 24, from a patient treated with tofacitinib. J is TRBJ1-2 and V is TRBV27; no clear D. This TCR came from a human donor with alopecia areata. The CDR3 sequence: CASSLSRADPLGYTF. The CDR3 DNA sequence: TGTGCCAGCAGTTTATCGCGAGCGGACCCGCTTGGCTACACCTTC.